This T cell receptor beta chain was captured by sequencing in a study of blood T cells in healthy people across ages. General study results and limits: Diversity estimates from one million T cells were considered underestimates.

CDR1 is MNHNY, CDR2 SVGAGI, per germline (reference sequence). The germline V and J ends were trimmed by 6 bases and 4 bases, with 12 bases remaining between them. The CDR3 spans 13 residues. The second PCR ran roughly 7 to 12 cycles with a sample-barcoded 5' primer and J-beta primers. TCRdb used MiXCR to reprocess the 5' RACE reads, holding one entry per CDR3 protein. The sample consists of 2 million or so distinct CDR3 sequences, roughly 50% of them appearing once. As concerns this clonotype: Its specificity is unknown.

This rearrangement joins TRBV6-6 to TRBJ1-2, with unresolved D. The TCR comes from a woman in her thirties or forties in good health. Sequencing used blood. The DNA of the CDR3 is TGTGCCAGCAGAAATGACTATCCCTATGGCTACACCTTC. Amino acids: CASRNDYPYGYTF.